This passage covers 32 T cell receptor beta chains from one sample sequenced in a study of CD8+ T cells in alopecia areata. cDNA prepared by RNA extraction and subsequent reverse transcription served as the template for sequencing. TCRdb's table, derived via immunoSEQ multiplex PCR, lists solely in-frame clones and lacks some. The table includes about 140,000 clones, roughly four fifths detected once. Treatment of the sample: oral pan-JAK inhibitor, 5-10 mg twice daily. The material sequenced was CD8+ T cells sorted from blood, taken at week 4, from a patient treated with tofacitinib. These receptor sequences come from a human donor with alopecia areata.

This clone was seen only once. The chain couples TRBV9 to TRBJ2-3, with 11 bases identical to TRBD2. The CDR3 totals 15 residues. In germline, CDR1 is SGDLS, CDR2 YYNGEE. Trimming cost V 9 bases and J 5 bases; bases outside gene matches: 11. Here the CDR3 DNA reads TGTGCCACCCACCCCCTAGCGGGGGGAGGAGATACGCAGTATTTT. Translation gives CATHPLAGGGDTQYF.

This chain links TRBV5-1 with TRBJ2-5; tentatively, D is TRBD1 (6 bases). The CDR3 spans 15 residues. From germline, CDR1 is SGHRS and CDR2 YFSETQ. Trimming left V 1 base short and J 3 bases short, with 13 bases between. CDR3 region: CASSLFLNREETQYF. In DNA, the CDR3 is TGCGCCAGCAGCTTGTTCCTAAACAGGGAAGAGACCCAGTACTTC.

The CDR3 sequence is CASSNRRGSETQYF. The CDR3 DNA is TGTGCCAGCAGCAATCGAAGGGGTAGCGAGACCCAGTACTTC. The rearrangement links TRBV7-8 to TRBJ2-5, with D perhaps TRBD1 (5 bases). This CDR3 contains 14 residues. Germline-derived CDR1 and CDR2 are SGHVS and FQNEAQ. V gave up 5 bases and J gave up 5 bases, with 15 bases separating them. The variable domain in full, with the rest retrieved from reference TRBV7-8 and TRBJ2-5, is GAGVSQSPRYKVAKRGQDVALRCDPISGHVSLFWYQQALGQGPEFLTYFQNEAQLDKSGLPSDRFFAERPEGSVSTLKIQRTQQEDSAVYLCASSNRRGSETQYFGPGTRLLVL.

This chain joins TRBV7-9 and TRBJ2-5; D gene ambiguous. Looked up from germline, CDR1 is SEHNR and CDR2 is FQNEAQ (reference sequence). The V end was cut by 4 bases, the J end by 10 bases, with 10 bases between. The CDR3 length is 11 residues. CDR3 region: CASSYEEVQYF. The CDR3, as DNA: TGTGCCAGCAGCTACGAAGAGGTCCAGTACTTC. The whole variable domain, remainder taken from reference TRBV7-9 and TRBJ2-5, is DTGVSQNPRHKITKRGQNVTFRCDPISEHNRLYWYRQTLGQGPEFLTYFQNEAQLEKSRLLSDRFSAERPKGSFSTLEIQRTEQGDSAMYLCASSYEEVQYFGPGTRLLVL.

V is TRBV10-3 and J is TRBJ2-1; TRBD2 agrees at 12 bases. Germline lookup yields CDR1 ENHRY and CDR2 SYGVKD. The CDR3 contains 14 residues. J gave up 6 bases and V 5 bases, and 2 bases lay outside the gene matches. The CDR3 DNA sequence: TGTGCCATCAGTCTGGGACTAGCGGGCAATGAGCAGTTCTTC. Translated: CAISLGLAGNEQFF.

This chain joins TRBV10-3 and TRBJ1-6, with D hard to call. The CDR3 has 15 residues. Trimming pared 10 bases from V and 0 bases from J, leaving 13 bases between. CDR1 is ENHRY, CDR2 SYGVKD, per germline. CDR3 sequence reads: CAREPLSSYNSPLHF. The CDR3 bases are TGTGCCAGGGAGCCCTTGAGCTCCTATAATTCACCCCTCCACTTT.

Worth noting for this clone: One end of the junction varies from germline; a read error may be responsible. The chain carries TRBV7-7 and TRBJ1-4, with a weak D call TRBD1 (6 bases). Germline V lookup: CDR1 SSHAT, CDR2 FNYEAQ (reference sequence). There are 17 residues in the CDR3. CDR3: CASSSMGVTGTMEKLFF. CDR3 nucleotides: TGTGCTAGCAGCTCCATGGGGGTGACAGGAACGATGGAAAAACTGTTTTTT. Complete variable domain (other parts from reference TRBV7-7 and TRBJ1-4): GAGVSQSPRYKVTKRGQDVTLRCDPISSHATLYWYQQALGQGPEFLTYFNYEAQPDKSGLPSDRFSAERPEGSISTLTIQRTEQRDSAMYRCASSSMGVTGTMEKLFFGSGTQLSVL.

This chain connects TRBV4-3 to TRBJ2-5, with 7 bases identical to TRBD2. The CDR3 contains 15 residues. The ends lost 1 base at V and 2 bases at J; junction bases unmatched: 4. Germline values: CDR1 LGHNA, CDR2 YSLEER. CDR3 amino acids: CASSQAASGQETQYF. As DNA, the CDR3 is TGCGCCAGCAGCCAAGCCGCTAGCGGACAAGAGACCCAGTACTTC.

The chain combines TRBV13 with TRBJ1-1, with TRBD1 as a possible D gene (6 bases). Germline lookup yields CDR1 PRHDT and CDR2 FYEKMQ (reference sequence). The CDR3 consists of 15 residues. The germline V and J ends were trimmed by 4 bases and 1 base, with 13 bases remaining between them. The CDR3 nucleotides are TGTGCCAGCAGCTGGGCGGGACAAACGAACACTGAAGCTTTCTTT. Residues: CASSWAGQTNTEAFF.

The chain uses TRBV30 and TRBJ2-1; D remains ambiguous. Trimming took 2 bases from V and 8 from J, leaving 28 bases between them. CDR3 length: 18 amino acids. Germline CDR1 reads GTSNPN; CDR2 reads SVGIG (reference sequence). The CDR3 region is CAWSPPRAAESFYDEQFF. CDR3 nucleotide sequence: TGTGCCTGGAGTCCCCCTCGGGCGGCTGAAAGTTTTTACGATGAGCAGTTCTTC.

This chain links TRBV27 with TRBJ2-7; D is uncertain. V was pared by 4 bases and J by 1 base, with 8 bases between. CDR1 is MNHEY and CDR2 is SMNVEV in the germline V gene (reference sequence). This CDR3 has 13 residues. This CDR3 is CASSWAVSYEQYF. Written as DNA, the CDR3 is TGTGCCAGCAGTTGGGCAGTTTCCTACGAGCAGTACTTC.

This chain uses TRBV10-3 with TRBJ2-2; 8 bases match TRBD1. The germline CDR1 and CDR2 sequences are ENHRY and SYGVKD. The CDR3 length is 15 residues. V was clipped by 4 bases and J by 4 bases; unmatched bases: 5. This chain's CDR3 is CAISGRTGITGELFF. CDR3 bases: TGTGCCATCAGTGGTCGGACAGGGATCACCGGGGAGCTGTTTTTT.

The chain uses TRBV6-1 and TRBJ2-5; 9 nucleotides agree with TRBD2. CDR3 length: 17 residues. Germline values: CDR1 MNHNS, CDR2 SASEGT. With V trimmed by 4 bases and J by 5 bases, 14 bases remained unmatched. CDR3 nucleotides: TGTGCCAGCAGTGGACGAGAGGCGGGGGGGCGACGGGAGACCCAGTACTTC. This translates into CASSGREAGGRRETQYF.

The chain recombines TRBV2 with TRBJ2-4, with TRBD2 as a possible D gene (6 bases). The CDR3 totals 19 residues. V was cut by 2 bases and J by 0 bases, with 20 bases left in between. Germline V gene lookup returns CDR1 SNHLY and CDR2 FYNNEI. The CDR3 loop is CASSETDHGGRVAKNIQYF. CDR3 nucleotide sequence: TGTGCCAGCAGTGAAACCGACCACGGGGGACGAGTAGCCAAAAACATTCAGTACTTC.

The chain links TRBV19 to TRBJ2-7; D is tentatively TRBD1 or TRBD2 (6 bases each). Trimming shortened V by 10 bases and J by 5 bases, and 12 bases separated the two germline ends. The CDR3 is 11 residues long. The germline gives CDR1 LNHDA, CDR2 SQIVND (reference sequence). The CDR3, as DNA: TGTGCCACCGTGGGGGGCCACGAGCAGTACTTC. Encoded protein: CATVGGHEQYF.

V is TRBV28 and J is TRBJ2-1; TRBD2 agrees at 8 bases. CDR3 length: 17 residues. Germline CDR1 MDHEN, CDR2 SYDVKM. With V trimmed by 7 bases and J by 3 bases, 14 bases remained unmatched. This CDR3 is CASTSLHTLADYNEQFF. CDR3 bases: TGTGCCAGCACCTCACTCCACACACTAGCGGACTACAATGAGCAGTTCTTC.

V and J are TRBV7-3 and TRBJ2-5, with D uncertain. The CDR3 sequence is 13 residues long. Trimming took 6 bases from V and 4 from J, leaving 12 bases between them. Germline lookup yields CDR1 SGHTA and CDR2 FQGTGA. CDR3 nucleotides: TGTGCCAGCAGTTCCTCTTTTTCAGAGACCCAGTACTTC. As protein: CASSSSFSETQYF. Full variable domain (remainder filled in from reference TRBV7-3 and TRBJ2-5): GAGVSQTPSNKVTEKGKYVELRCDPISGHTALYWYRQSLGQGPEFLIYFQGTGAADDSGLPNDRFFAVRPEGSVSTLKIQRTERGDSAVYLCASSSSFSETQYFGPGTRLLVL.

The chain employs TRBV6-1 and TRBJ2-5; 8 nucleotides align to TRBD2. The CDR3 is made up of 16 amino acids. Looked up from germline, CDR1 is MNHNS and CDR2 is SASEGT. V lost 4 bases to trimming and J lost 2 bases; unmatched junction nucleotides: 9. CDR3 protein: CASSGKGGGTQETQYF. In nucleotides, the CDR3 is TGTGCCAGCAGTGGAAAGGGCGGGGGGACTCAAGAGACCCAGTACTTC.

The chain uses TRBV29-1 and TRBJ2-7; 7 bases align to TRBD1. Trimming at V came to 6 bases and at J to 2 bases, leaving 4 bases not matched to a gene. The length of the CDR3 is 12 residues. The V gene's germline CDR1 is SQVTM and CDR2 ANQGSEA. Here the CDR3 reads CSVRDSPYEQYF. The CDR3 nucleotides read TGCAGCGTCCGGGACAGCCCCTACGAGCAGTACTTC.

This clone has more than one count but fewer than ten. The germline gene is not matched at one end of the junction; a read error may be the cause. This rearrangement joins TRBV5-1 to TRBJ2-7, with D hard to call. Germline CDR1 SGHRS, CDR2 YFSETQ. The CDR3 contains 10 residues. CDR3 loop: CASSPSYHPF. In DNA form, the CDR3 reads TGCGCCAGCAGCCCCTCTTATCATCCCTTC.

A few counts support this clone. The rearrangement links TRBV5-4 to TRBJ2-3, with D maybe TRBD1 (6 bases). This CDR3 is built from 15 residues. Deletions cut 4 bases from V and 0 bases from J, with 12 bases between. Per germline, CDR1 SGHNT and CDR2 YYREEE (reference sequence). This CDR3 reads CASSNRDISTDTQYF. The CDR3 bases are TGTGCCAGCAGCAACCGGGACATCAGCACAGATACGCAGTATTTT.

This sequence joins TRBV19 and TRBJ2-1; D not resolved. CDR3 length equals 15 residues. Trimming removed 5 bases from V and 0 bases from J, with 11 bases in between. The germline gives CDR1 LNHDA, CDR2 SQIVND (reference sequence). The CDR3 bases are TGTGCCAGTAGTCCACTGCGGAGCTCCTACAATGAGCAGTTCTTC. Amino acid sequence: CASSPLRSSYNEQFF.

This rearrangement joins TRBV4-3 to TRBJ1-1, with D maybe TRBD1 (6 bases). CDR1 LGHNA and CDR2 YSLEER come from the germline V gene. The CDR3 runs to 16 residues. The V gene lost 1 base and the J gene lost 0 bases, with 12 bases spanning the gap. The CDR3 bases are TGCGCCAGCAGCCAAGCCTCCCAGGGGCTGAACACTGAAGCTTTCTTT. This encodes CASSQASQGLNTEAFF.

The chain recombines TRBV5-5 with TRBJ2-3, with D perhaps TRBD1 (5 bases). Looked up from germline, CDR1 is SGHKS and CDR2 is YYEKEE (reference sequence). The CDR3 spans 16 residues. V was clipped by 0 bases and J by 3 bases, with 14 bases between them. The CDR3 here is CASSLGGGLWTDTQYF. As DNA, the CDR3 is TGTGCCAGCAGCTTGGGGGGCGGATTATGGACAGATACGCAGTATTTT.

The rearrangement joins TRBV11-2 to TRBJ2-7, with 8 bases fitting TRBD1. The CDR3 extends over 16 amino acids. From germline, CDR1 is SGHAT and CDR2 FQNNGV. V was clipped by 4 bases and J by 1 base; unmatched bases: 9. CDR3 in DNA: TGTGCCAGCAGCTCTCTAACCGGGACAGGATCCTACGAGCAGTACTTC. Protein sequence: CASSSLTGTGSYEQYF.

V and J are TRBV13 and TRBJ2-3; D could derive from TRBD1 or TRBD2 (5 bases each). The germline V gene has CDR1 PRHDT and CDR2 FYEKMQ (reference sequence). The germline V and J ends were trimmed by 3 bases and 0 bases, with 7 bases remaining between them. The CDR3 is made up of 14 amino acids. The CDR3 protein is CASSLGESTDTQYF. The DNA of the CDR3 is TGTGCCAGCAGCTTGGGGGAGAGCACAGATACGCAGTATTTT.

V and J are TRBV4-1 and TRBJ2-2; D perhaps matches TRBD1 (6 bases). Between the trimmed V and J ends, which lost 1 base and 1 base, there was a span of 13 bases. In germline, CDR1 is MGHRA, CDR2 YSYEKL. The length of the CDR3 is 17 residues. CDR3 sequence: CASSQGRGGRNTGELFF. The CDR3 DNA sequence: TGCGCCAGCAGCCAAGGGAGAGGGGGACGGAACACCGGGGAGCTGTTTTTT.

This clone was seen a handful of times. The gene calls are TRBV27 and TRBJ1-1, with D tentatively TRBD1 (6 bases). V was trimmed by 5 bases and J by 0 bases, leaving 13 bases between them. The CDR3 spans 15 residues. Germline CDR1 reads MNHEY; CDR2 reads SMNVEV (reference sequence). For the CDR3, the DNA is TGTGCCAGCAGTCCCGGACAGATTATGAACACTGAAGCTTTCTTT. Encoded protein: CASSPGQIMNTEAFF.

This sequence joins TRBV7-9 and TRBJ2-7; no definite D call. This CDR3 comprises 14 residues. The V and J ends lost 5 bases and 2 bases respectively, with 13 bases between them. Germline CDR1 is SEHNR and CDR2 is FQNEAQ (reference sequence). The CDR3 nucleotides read TGTGCCAGCAGCCCCACCGAAGGCCCCTACGAGCAGTACTTC. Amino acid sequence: CASSPTEGPYEQYF.

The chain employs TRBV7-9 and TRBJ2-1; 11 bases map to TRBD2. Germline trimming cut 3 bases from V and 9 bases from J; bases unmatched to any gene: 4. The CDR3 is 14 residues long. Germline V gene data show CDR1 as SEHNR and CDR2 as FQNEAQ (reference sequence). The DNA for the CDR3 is TGTGCCAGCAGCTTGACTAGCGGGGAGGGTGAGCAGTTCTTC. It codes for CASSLTSGEGEQFF.

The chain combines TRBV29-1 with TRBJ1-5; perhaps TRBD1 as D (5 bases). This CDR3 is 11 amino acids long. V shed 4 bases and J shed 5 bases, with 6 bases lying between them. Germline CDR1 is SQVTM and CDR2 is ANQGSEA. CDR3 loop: CSVGGDQPQHF. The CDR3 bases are TGCAGCGTTGGGGGGGATCAGCCCCAGCATTTT.

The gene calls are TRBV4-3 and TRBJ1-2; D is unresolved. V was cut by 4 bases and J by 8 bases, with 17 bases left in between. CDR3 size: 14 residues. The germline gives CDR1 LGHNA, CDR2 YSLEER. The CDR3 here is CASSRGRGFDGYTF. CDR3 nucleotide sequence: TGCGCCAGCAGCCGAGGACGAGGTTTCGACGGCTACACCTTC.